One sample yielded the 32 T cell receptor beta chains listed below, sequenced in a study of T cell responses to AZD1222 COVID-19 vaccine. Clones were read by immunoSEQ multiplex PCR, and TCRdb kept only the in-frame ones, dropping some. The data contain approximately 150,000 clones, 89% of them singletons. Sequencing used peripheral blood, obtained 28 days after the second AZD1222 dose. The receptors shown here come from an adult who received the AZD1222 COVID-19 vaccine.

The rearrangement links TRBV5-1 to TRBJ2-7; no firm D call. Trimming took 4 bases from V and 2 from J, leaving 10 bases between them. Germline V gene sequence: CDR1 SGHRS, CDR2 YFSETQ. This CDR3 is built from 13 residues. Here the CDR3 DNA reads TGCGCCAGCAGCGCCGGGCAGCCCTACGAGCAGTACTTC. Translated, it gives CASSAGQPYEQYF.

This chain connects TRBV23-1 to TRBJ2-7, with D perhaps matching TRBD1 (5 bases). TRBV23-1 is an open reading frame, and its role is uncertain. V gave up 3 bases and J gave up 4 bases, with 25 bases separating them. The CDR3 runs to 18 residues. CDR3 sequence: CASSHSGNASFHCYEQYF. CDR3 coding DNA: TGCGCCAGCAGTCATTCAGGGAACGCTTCTTTCCATTGTTACGAGCAGTACTTC.

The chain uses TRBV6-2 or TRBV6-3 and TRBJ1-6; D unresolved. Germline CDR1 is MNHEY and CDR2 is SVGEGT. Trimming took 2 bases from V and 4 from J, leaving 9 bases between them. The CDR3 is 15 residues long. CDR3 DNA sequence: TGTGCCAGCAGTTACGGACGGCTATATAATTCACCCCTCCACTTT. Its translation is CASSYGRLYNSPLHF.

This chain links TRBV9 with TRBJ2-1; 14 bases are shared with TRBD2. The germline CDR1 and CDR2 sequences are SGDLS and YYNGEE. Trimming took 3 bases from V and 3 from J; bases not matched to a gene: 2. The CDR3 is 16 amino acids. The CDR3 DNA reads TGTGCCAGCAGCGGGGGACTAGCGGGGGTCTACAATGAGCAGTTCTTC. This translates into CASSGGLAGVYNEQFF.

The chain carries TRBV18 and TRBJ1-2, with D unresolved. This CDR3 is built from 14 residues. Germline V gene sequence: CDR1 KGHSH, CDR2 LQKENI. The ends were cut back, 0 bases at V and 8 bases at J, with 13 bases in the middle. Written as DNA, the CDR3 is TGTGCCAGCTCACCACCCGCAGACGTCGGCGGCTACACCTTC. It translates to CASSPPADVGGYTF.

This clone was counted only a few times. CDR3 sequence: CASSLDQGGSNSYNEQFF. The DNA of the CDR3 is TGTGCCAGCAGCTTAGATCAAGGTGGCAGCAACTCCTACAATGAGCAGTTCTTC. The rearrangement joins TRBV11-3 to TRBJ2-1; D unclear. Germline values: CDR1 SGHNT, CDR2 YENEEA. The CDR3 length is 18 residues. Trimming cost V 0 bases and J 0 bases, with 15 bases left between them.

This CDR3 reads CASSLSMGNTEAFF. CDR3 in DNA: TGTGCCAGCAGTTTATCCATGGGGAACACTGAAGCTTTCTTT. The chain combines TRBV28 with TRBJ1-1; D is unresolved. Germline V gene sequence: CDR1 MDHEN, CDR2 SYDVKM. This CDR3 spans 14 amino acids. V lost 1 base and J lost 1, with 7 bases in between.

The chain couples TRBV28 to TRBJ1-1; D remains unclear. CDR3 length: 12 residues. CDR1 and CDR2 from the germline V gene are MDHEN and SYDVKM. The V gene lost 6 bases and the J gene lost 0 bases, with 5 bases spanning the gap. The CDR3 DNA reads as TGTGCCAGCAGGTCTCTGAACACTGAAGCTTTCTTT. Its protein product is CASRSLNTEAFF. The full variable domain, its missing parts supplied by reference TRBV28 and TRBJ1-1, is DVKVTQSSRYLVKRTGEKVFLECVQDMDHENMFWYRQDPGLGLRLIYFSYDVKMKEKGDIPEGYSVSREKKERFSLILESASTNQTSMYLCASRSLNTEAFFGQGTRLTVV.

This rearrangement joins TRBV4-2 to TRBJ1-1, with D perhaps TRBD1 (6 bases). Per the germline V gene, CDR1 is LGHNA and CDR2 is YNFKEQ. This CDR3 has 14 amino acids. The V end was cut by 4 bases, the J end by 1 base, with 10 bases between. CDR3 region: CASSRRTENTEAFF. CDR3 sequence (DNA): TGTGCCAGCAGCCGTCGGACAGAGAACACTGAAGCTTTCTTT.

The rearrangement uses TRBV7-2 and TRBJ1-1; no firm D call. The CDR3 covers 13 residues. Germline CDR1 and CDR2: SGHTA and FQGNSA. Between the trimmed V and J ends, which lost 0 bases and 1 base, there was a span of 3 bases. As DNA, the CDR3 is TGTGCCAGCAGCTTAGCACAGAACACTGAAGCTTTCTTT. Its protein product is CASSLAQNTEAFF.

The CDR3 DNA reads as TGTGCCAGCAGCTTAGCGTTTGTACAGTACGACGAGCAGTACTTC. Protein product: CASSLAFVQYDEQYF. The chain couples TRBV7-8 to TRBJ2-7, with no clear D. Trimming removed 0 bases from V and 5 bases from J, with 14 bases in between. CDR3 length: 15 amino acids. The germline V gene encodes CDR1 SGHVS and CDR2 FQNEAQ.

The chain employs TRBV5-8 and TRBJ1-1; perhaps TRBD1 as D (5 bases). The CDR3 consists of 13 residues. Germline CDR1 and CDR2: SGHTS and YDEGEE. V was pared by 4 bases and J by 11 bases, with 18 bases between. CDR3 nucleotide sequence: TGTGCCAGCAGCCCCGCTGGGGGTCGAGTCGCTTTCTTT. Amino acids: CASSPAGGRVAFF.

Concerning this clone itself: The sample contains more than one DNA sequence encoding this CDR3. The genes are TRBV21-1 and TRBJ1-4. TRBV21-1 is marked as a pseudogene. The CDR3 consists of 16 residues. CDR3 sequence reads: CASSKVGGAGYEKLFF. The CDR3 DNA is TGTGCCAGCAGCAAAGTGGGAGGGGCGGGTTATGAAAAACTGTTTTTT.

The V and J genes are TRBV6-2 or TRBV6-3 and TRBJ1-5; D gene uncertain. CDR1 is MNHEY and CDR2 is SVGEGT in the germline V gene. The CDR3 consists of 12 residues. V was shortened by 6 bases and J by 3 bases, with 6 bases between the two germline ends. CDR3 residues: CASSHSNQPQHF. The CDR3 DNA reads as TGTGCCAGCAGCCACTCCAATCAGCCCCAGCATTTT.

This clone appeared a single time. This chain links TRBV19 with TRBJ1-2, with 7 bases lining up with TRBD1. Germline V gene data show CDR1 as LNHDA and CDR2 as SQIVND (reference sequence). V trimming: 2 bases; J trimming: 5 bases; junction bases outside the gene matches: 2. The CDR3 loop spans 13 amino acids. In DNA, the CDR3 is TGTGCCAGTAGTATATCAGGGGGTTATGGCTACACCTTC. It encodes CASSISGGYGYTF.

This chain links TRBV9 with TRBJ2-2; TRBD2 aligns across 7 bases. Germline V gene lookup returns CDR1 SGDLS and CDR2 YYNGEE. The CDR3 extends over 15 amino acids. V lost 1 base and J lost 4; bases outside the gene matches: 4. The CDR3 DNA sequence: TGTGCCAGCAGCGTAAACGGCGGGAGCACCGGGGAGCTGTTTTTT. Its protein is CASSVNGGSTGELFF.

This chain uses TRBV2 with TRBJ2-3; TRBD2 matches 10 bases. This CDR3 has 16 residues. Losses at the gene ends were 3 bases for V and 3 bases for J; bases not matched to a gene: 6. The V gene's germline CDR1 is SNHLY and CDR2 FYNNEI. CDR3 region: CASSEGLAGETDTQYF. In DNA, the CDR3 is TGTGCCAGCAGTGAGGGTCTAGCGGGAGAAACAGATACGCAGTATTTT.

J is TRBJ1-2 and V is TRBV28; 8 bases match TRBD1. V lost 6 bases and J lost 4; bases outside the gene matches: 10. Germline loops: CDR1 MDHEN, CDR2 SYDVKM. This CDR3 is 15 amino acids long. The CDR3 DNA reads TGTGCCAGCAGCCGGACAGGGTTGATCACCTATGGCTACACCTTC. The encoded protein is CASSRTGLITYGYTF.

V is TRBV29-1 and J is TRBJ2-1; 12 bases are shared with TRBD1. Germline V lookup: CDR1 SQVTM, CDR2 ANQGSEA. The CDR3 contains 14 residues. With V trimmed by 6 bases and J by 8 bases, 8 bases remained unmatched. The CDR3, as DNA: TGCAGCGTGGGGGGACAGGGGGCTCCGTATGAGCAGTTCTTC. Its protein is CSVGGQGAPYEQFF.

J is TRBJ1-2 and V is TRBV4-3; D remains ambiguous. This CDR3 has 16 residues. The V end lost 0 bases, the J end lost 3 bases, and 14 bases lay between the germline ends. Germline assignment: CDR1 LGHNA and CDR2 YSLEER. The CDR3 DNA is TGCGCCAGCAGCCAAGATTTGGCCCAGACTTACTATGGCTACACCTTC. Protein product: CASSQDLAQTYYGYTF.

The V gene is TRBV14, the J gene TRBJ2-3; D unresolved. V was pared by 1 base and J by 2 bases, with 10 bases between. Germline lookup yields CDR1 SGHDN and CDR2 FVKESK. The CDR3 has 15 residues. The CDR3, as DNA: TGTGCCAGCAGCCAAGGAACCGGGTACACAGATACGCAGTATTTT. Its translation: CASSQGTGYTDTQYF.

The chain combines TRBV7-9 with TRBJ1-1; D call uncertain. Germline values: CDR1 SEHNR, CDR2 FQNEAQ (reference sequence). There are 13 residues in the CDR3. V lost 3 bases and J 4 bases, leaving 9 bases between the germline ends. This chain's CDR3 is CASSFIEGTEAFF. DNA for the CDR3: TGTGCCAGCAGCTTCATCGAAGGCACTGAAGCTTTCTTT.

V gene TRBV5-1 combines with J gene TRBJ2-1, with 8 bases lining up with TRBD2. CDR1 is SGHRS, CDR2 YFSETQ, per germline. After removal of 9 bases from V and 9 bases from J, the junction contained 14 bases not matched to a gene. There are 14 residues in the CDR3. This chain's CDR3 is CATQAGEGIGEQFF. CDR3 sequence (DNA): TGCGCCACTCAAGCGGGAGAGGGTATAGGTGAGCAGTTCTTC.

The CDR3 spells CASREGLLTEAFF. CDR3 in DNA: TGTGCCAGCCGTGAGGGGTTGTTAACTGAAGCTTTCTTT. The V gene is TRBV5-4, the J gene TRBJ1-1, with D possibly TRBD1 on 5 matching bases. Germline V lookup: CDR1 SGHNT, CDR2 YYREEE (reference sequence). The CDR3 length is 13 residues. Trimming took off 7 bases at V and 5 bases at J, with 15 bases between the two ends.

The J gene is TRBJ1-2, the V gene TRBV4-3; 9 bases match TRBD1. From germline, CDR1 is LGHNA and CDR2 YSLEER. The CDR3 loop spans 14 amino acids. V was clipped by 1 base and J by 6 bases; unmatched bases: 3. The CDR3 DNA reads TGCGCCAGCAGCCAAGTAACAGGGGGCGATGGCTACACCTTC. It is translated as CASSQVTGGDGYTF.

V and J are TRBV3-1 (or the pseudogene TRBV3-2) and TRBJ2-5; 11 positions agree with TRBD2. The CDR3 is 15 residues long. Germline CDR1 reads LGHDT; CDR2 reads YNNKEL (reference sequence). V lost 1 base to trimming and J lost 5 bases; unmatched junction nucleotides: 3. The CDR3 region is CASSQVAGGFETQYF. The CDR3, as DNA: TGTGCCAGCAGCCAAGTAGCGGGAGGGTTTGAGACCCAGTACTTC.

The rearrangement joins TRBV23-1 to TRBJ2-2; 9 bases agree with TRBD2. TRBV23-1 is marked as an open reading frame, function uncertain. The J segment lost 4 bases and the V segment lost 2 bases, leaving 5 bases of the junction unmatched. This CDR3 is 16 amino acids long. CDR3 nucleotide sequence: TGCGCCAGCAGTCAAATTCAGCGGGAGGCCACCGGGGAGCTGTTTTTT. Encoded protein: CASSQIQREATGELFF.

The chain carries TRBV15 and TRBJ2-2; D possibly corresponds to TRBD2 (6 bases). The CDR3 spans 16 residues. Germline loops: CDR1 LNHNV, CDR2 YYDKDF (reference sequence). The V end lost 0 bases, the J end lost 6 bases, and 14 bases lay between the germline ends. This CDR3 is CATSRDSGREAGELFF. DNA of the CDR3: TGTGCCACCAGCAGAGATTCCGGGAGAGAGGCCGGGGAGCTGTTTTTT. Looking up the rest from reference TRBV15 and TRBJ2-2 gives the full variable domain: DAMVIQNPRYQVTQFGKPVTLSCSQTLNHNVMYWYQQKSSQAPKLLFHYYDKDFNNEADTPDNFQSRRPNTSFCFLDIRSPGLGDTAMYLCATSRDSGREAGELFFGEGSRLTVL.

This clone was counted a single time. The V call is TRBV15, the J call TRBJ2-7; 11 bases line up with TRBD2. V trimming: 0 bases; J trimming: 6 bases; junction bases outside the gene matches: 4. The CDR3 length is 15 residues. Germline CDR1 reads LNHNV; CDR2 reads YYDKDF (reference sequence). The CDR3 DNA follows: TGTGCCACCAGCAGAGAAGAGACTAGCGGGACCGAGCAGTACTTC. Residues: CATSREETSGTEQYF.

CDR3 loop: CASSPRDKGAPNEKLFF. In nucleotides, the CDR3 is TGTGCCAGCTCACCACGAGACAAGGGGGCACCTAATGAAAAACTGTTTTTT. This sequence joins TRBV18 and TRBJ1-4; 7 bases are a match to TRBD1. V was clipped by 1 base and J by 3 bases; unmatched bases: 8. The CDR3 sequence is 17 residues long. Germline V gene data show CDR1 as KGHSH and CDR2 as LQKENI.

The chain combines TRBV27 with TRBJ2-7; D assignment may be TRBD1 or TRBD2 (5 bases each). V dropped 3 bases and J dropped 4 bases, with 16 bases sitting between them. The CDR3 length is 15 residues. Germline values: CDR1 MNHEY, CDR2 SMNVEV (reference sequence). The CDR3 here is CASSFTGFGTYEQYF. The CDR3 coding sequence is TGTGCCAGCAGTTTCACCGGTTTTGGGACGTACGAGCAGTACTTC.

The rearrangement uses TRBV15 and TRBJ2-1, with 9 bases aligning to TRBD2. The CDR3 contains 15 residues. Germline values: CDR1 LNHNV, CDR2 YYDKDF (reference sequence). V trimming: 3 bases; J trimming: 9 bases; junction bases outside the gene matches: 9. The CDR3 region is CATSSEASGMAEQFF. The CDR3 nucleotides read TGTGCCACCAGCAGCGAGGCTAGCGGGATGGCTGAGCAGTTCTTC.